The rows below give T cell receptor beta chains drawn from one sample of a study of shared clonotypes between healthy human individuals. Sequencing was performed with immunoSEQ multiplex PCR; in TCRdb, only in-frame clones are kept and a portion is missing. The sample contains millions of clones, about 92% of which appear only once. Sample: naive CD4+ T cells from PBMCs. These TCRs come from a man younger than 30 in good health. Some clones in this sample may be carry-over from other donors' samples. Each CDR3 is given with its conserved first and last residue. Clone sizes are given selectively: once, few, many, or a class where the clone is expanded.

>TRBV7-2|NA|TRBJ2-5
CASSPGTSGSIETQYF
>TRBV15|NA|TRBJ2-4
CATRDDLAKNIQYF
>TRBV7-9|NA|TRBJ2-3
CASSHRQGTDTQYF
>TRBV29-1|NA|TRBJ1-4
CSAGLPLNEKLFF
>TRBV6-5|NA|TRBJ1-2
CASRGRGPPYGYTF
>TRBV5-4|NA|TRBJ2-3
CASSFQVGDTQYF
>TRBV18|NA|TRBJ2-3
CASSPGLAFTADTQYF
>TRBV5-1|NA|TRBJ2-7
CASHRTSGSYEQYF
>TRBV25-1|once|TRBJ1-3
CASSDRTGDLGNTIYF
>TRBV4-1|NA|TRBJ2-3
CASSRDGIRTTDTQYF
>TRBV11-2|NA|TRBJ1-2
CASSLVGIPNYGYTF
>TRBV27|NA|TRBJ2-7
CASSPRDRAYEQYF
>TRBV5-1|NA|TRBJ2-7
CASSSGTSGSRGEQYF
>TRBV19|NA|TRBJ2-3
CASSIAGGGDTDTQYF
>TRBV4-3|NA|TRBJ2-7
CASSKASGRLTAYEQYF
>TRBV11-3|once|TRBJ2-2
CASSSAFGSNTGELFF
>TRBV19|once|TRBJ1-5
CASSMWGQGIQPQHF
>TRBV5-1|NA|TRBJ2-1
CASSLKRLAEQFF
>TRBV29-1|NA|TRBJ2-3
CSVGTSGSILDTQYF
>TRBV9|NA|TRBJ1-2
CASSVEDRGRTKGYTF
>TRBV4-1|NA|TRBJ1-2
CASSQVDRAGYGYTF
>TRBV5-5|NA|TRBJ1-2
CASSFDPSPYGYTF
>TRBV2|NA|TRBJ2-2
CASRAPGQGPTGELFF
>TRBV5-6|few|TRBJ1-1
CASSTDPNTEAFF
>TRBV11-3|NA|TRBJ2-1
CASSFSGSSYNEQFF
>TRBV6-5|NA|TRBJ2-1
CASRGAGQGADEQFF
>TRBV7-9|NA|TRBJ2-1
CASSLARTGRQFF
>TRBV12-5|NA|TRBJ1-1
CASGLSNTEAFF
>TRBV6-5|NA|TRBJ2-6
CASRDTISGANVLTF
>TRBV15|NA|TRBJ2-7
CATSIRNGLSYEQYF
>TRBV6-1|NA|TRBJ2-7
CASSEGGQGTYEQYF
>TRBV5-1|NA|TRBJ2-3
CASSLLTGVPDTQYF
>TRBV19|NA|TRBJ2-1
CASSIQDSQFF
>TRBV6-1|once|TRBJ2-1
CASSEMSSYNEQFF
>TRBV7-3|NA|TRBJ2-2
CASSLRDMAAGELFF
>TRBV7-2|NA|TRBJ1-5
CASSATNRVDQPQHF
>TRBV27|NA|TRBJ1-2
CASSASGYGYTF
>TRBV28|NA|TRBJ1-1
CASSLSRQNTEAFF
>TRBV7-2|NA|TRBJ2-7
CASSPMGSSYEQYF
>TRBV18|once|TRBJ1-3
CASSPDRGNTIYF
>TRBV28|NA|TRBJ1-1
CASSFNRAGRREAFF
>TRBV29-1|NA|TRBJ2-7
CSAHRVEQYF
>TRBV7-9|NA|TRBJ2-5
CASSSPRGMETQYF
>TRBV30|NA|TRBJ2-1
CAWRPSSYNEQFF
>TRBV28|NA|TRBJ1-4
CASSIQGGSYEKLFF
>TRBV7-3|NA|TRBJ1-3
CASSLRGPNSGNTIYF
>TRBV25-1|once|TRBJ2-3
CASSAEGQGVTDTQYF
>TRBV19|NA|TRBJ2-7
CASSIGLAGSVQYF
>TRBV5-6|once|TRBJ2-3
CASSFRDKPGYF
>TRBV18|once|TRBJ1-1
CASSGTALMNTEAFF
>TRBV6-5|NA|TRBJ2-7
CASSTGPYEQYF
>TRBV5-6|once|TRBJ2-3
CASSSTGRKGTDTQYF
>TRBV28|few|TRBJ1-5
CASSYLGTPSNQPQHF
>TRBV9|NA|TRBJ2-5
CASSPTGTGSGTQYF
>TRBV30|NA|TRBJ1-4
CAWSVGEKLFF
>TRBV5-1|NA|TRBJ2-2
CASREQGATGELFF
>TRBV6-6|NA|TRBJ2-7
CASGQRPPVGQYF
>TRBV7-2|NA|TRBJ1-2
CASSPSGGGYTF
>TRBV4-3|NA|TRBJ2-4
CASSQELPGNIQYF
>TRBV19|NA|TRBJ1-4
CASSIGTGLTNEKLFF